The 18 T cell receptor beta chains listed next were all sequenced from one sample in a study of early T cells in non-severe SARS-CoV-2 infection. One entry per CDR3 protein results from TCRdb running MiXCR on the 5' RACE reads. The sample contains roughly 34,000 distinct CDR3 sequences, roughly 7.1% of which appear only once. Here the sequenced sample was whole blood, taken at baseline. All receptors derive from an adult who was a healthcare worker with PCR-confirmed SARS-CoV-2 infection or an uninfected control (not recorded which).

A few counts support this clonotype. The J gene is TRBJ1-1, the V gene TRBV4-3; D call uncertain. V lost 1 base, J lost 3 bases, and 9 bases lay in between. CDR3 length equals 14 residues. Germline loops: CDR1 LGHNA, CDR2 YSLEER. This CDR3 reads CASSQVRTYTEAFF. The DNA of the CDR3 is TGCGCCAGCAGCCAAGTCCGAACATACACTGAAGCTTTCTTT.

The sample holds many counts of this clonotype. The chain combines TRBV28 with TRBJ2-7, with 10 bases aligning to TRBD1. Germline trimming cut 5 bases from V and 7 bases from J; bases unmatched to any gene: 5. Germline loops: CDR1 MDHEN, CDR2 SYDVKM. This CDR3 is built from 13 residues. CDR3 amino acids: CASSRQGAREQYF. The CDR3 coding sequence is TGTGCCAGCAGTCGACAGGGGGCGCGGGAGCAGTACTTC.

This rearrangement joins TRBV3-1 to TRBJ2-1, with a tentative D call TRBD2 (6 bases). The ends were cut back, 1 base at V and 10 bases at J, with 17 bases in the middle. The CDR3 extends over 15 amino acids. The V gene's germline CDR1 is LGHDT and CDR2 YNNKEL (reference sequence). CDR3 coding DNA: TGTGCCAGCAGCCAAGCTGGAGTGGGAGGCCGCGAGCAGTTCTTC. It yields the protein CASSQAGVGGREQFF.

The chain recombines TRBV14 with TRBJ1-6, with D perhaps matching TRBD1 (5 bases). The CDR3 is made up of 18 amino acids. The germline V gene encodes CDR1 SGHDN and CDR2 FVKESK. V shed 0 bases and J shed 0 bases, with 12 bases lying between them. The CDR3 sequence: CASSQDRDPSSYNSPLHF. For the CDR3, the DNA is TGTGCCAGCAGCCAAGACCGGGACCCGAGCTCCTATAATTCACCCCTCCACTTT.

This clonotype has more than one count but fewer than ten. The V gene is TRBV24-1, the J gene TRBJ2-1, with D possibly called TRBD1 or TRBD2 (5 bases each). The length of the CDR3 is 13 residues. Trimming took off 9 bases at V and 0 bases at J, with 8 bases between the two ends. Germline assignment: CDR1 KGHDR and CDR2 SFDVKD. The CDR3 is CATRDLSYNEQFF. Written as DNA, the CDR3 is TGTGCCACCCGGGACCTCTCCTACAATGAGCAGTTCTTC.

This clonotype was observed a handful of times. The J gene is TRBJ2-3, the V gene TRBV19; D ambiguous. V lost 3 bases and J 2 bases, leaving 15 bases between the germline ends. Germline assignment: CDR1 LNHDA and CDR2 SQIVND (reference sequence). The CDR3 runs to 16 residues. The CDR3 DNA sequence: TGTGCCAGTAGTATCGGTCGGAGTATTGTCACAGATACGCAGTATTTT. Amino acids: CASSIGRSIVTDTQYF.

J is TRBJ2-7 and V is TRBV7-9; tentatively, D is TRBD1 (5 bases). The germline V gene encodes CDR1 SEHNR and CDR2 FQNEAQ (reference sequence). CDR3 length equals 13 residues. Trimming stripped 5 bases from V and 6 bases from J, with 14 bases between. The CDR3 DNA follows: TGTGCCAGCAGCGTAATTCAGGGTGGCGAGCAGTACGTC. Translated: CASSVIQGGEQYV.

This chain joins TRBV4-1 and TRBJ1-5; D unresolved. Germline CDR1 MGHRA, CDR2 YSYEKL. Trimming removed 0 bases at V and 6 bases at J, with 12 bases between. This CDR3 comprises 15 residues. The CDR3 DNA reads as TGCGCCAGCAGCCAAGAACGGATAGATGGTCAGCCCCAGCATTTT. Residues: CASSQERIDGQPQHF.

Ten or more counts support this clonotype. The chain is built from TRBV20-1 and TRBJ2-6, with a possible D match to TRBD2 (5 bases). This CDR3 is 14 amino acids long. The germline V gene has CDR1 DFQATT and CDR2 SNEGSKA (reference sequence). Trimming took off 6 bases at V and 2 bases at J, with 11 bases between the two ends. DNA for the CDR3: TGCAGTGCAGAAAGGGAGACTGGGGCCAACGTCCTGACTTTC. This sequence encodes CSAERETGANVLTF.

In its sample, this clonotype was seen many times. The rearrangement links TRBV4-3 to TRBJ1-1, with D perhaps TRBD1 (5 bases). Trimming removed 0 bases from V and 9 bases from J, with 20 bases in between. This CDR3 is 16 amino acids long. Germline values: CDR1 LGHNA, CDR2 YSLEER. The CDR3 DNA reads TGCGCCAGCAGCCAAGAAACGATCCTGGGTGAGGGGAAAGCTTTCTTT. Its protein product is CASSQETILGEGKAFF.

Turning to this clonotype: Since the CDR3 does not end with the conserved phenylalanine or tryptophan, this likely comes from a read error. The CDR3 loop reads CASSQGLNTEAFL. The CDR3 DNA sequence: TGTGCCAGCAGCCAAGGGTTAAACACTGAAGCTTTCCTT. This chain connects TRBV3-1 to TRBJ1-1; D uncertain. Trimming stripped 1 base from V and 2 bases from J, with 5 bases between. The CDR3 is 13 amino acids. CDR1 and CDR2 (germline): LGHDT, YNNKEL (reference sequence).

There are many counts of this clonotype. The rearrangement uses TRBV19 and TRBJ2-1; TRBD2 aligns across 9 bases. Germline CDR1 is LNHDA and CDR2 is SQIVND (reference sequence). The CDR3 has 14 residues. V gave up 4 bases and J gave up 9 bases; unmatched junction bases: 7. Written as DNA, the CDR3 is TGTGCCAGTAGTAAATTAGCGGGAGAGGGTGAGCAGTTCTTC. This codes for CASSKLAGEGEQFF.

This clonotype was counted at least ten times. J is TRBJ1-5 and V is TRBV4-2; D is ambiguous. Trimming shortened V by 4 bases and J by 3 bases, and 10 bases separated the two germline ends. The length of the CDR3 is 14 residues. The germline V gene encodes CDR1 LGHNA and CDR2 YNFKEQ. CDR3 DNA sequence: TGTGCCAGCAGCCTCACGGTAAACAATCAGCCCCAGCATTTT. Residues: CASSLTVNNQPQHF.

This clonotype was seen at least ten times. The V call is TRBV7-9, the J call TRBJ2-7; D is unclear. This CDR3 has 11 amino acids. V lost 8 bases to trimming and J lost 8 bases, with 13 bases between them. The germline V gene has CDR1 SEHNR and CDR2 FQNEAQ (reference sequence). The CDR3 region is CASFALPQQYF. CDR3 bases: TGTGCCAGCTTCGCACTCCCTCAGCAGTACTTC.

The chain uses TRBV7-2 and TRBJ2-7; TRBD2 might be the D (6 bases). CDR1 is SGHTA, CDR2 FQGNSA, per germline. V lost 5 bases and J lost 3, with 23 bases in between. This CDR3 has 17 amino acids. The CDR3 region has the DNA TGTGCCAGCAGCCCTATTTTGTTAGCGGAGATTTTCTACGAGCAGTACGTC. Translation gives CASSPILLAEIFYEQYV.

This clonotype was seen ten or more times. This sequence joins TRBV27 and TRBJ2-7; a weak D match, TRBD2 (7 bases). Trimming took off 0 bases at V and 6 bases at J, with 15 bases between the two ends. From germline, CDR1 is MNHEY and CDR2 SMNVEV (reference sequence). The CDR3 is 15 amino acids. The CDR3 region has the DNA TGTGCCAGCAGTTTATCAGTCGGGGGGCGCCCCGAGCAGTACTTC. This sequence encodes CASSLSVGGRPEQYF.

The CDR3 bases are TGTGCCAGCAGTCGCCTAGGAGGCTCCTACGAGCAGTACGTC. It specifies CASSRLGGSYEQYV. The chain carries TRBV6-2 or TRBV6-3 and TRBJ2-7; D perhaps matches TRBD2 (5 bases). CDR1 and CDR2 from the germline V gene are MNHEY and SVGEGT. V was shortened by 5 bases and J by 0 bases, with 11 bases between the two germline ends. This CDR3 has 14 amino acids.

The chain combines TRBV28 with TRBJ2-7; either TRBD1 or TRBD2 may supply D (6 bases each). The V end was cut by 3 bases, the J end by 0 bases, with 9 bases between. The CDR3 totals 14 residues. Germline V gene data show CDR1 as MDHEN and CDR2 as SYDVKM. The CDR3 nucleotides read TGTGCCAGCAGTTTTTCGGGGGCCTCCTACGAGCAGTACTTC. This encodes CASSFSGASYEQYF. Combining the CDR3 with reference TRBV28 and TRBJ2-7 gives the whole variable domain DVKVTQSSRYLVKRTGEKVFLECVQDMDHENMFWYRQDPGLGLRLIYFSYDVKMKEKGDIPEGYSVSREKKERFSLILESASTNQTSMYLCASSFSGASYEQYFGPGTRLTVT.